This T cell receptor beta chain was recovered during a study of T cell responses to AZD1222 COVID-19 vaccine. Germline CDR1 is KGHDR and CDR2 is SFDVKD. The CDR3 contains 13 residues. Trimming removed 4 bases from V and 8 bases from J, with 11 bases in between. This clone was picked up a small number of times. The table came from immunoSEQ multiplex PCR; TCRdb's copy has only in-frame clones and leaves some out. The sample lists some 150,000 clones, 70% to 90% occurring once. The TCR sequence derives from an adult who received the MenACWY meningococcal vaccine as a control. The rearrangement uses TRBV24-1 and TRBJ2-1; no clear D gene. Sequencing used peripheral blood, obtained 28 days after the second dose of the MenACWY control vaccine. CDR3 protein: CATSDPERDEQFF. The CDR3, as DNA: TGTGCCACCAGTGACCCTGAGAGAGATGAGCAGTTCTTC.